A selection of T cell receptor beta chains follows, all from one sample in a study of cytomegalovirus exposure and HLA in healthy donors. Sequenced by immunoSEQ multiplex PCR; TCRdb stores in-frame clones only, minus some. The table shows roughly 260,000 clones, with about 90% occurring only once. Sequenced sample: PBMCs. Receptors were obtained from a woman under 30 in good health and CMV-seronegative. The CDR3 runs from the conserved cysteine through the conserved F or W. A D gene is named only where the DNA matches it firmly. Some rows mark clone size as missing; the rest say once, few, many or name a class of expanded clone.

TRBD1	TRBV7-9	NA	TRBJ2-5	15	CASSSRTGAGETQYF	TGTGCCAGCAGCTCACGGACAGGGGCGGGAGAGACCCAGTACTTC
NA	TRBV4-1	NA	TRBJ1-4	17	CASSPRGRPATNEKLFF	TGCGCCAGCAGCCCCAGGGGCAGGCCAGCAACTAATGAAAAACTGTTTTTT
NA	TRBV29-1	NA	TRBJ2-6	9	CSVGGSATF	TGCAGCGTTGGAGGCAGCGCGACTTTC
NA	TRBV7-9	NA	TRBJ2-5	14	CASSAQGPQETQYF	TGTGCCAGCAGCGCACAGGGTCCCCAAGAGACCCAGTACTTC
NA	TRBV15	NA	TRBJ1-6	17	CATSREVARGSHSPLHF	TGTGCCACCAGCAGAGAGGTTGCCAGGGGCTCCCATTCACCCCTCCACTTT
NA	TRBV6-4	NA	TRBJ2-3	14	CASSVSQDTDTQYF	TGTGCCAGCAGTGTCAGTCAGGACACAGATACGCAGTATTTT
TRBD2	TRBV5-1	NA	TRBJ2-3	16	CASSLARRGDGDTQYF	TGCGCCAGCAGCTTGGCCCGACGGGGGGACGGAGATACGCAGTATTTT
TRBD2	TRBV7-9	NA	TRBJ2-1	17	CASSLRAGAHSYNEQFF	TGTGCCAGCAGCTTACGAGCGGGGGCCCACTCCTACAATGAGCAGTTCTTC
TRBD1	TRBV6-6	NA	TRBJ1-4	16	CASSYRPGDSGEKLFF	TGTGCCAGCAGTTACCGCCCCGGGGACAGTGGCGAAAAACTGTTTTTT
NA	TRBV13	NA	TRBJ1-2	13	CASSLGGVKGYTF	TGTGCCAGCAGCTTAGGCGGGGTTAAGGGCTACACCTTC
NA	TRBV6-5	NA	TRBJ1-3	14	CASSFDSSGNTIYF	TGTGCCAGCAGTTTCGACAGCTCTGGAAACACCATATATTTT
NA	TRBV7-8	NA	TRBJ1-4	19	CASSLDVLHYRATNEKLFF	TGTGCCAGCAGCTTAGACGTCCTCCATTACAGGGCGACGAATGAAAAACTGTTTTTT
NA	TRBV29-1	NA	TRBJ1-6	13	CSTSPGDLSPLHF	TGCAGCACGTCCCCAGGGGATCTGTCACCCCTCCACTTT
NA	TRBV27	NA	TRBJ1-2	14	CASSYGRAGNGYTF	TGTGCCAGCAGTTATGGCCGGGCAGGGAATGGCTACACCTTC
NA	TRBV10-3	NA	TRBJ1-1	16	CAISRGWAGAGTEAFF	TGTGCCATCTCTAGAGGATGGGCAGGGGCGGGCACTGAAGCTTTCTTT
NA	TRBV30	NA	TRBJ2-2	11	CAWIGTGELFF	TGTGCCTGGATCGGGACCGGGGAGCTGTTTTTT
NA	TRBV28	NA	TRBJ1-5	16	CASSPDKGYSNQPQHF	TGTGCCAGCAGCCCGGACAAGGGGTATAGCAATCAGCCCCAGCATTTT
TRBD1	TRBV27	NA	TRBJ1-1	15	CASSLDANRGSEAFF	TGTGCCAGCAGTTTAGACGCTAACAGGGGGTCTGAAGCTTTCTTT
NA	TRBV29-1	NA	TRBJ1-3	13	CSVSLTEGNTIYF	TGCAGCGTTAGTTTGACAGAAGGAAACACCATATATTTT
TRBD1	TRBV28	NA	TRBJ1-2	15	CASSLTDRGNYGYTF	TGTGCCAGCAGTCTCACGGACAGGGGCAACTATGGCTACACCTTC
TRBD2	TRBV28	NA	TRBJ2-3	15	CASTIVASGADTQYF	TGTGCCAGCACCATTGTGGCTAGCGGGGCAGATACGCAGTATTTT
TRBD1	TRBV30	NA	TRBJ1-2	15	CAWSVPATGKGGYTF	TGTGCCTGGAGTGTACCCGCGACAGGGAAGGGTGGCTACACCTTC
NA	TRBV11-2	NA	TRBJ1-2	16	CASSRGGSVANYGYTF	TGTGCCAGCAGCCGAGGCGGGTCGGTAGCTAACTATGGCTACACCTTC
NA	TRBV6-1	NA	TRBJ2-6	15	CASSEWGPGANVLTF	TGTGCCAGCAGTGAGTGGGGGCCTGGGGCCAACGTCCTGACTTTC
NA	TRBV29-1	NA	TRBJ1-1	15	CSVEKQVSRDTEAFF	TGCAGCGTTGAAAAGCAAGTCTCACGGGACACTGAAGCTTTCTTT
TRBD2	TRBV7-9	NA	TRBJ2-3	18	CASSLAAGTSGPTDTQYF	TGTGCCAGCAGCTTAGCGGCCGGGACTAGCGGACCCACAGATACGCAGTATTTT
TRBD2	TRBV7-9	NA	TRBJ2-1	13	CASSFSGNNEQFF	TGTGCCAGCAGCTTTAGCGGGAACAATGAGCAGTTCTTC
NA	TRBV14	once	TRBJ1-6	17	CASSQVPGSSYNSPLHF	TGTGCCAGCAGCCAAGTTCCCGGGAGCTCCTATAATTCACCCCTCCACTTT
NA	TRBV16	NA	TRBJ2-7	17	CASSQSILGTRDYEQYF	TGTGCCAGCAGCCAATCTATCCTAGGGACACGGGATTACGAGCAGTACTTC
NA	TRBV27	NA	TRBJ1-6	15	CASSFRGASGSPLHF	TGTGCCAGCAGTTTTCGGGGGGCGTCCGGATCACCCCTCCACTTT
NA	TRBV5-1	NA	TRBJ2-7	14	CASSFQTQNYEQYF	TGCGCCAGCAGCTTCCAGACACAGAACTACGAGCAGTACTTC
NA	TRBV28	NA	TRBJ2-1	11	CASSLQNEQFF	TGTGCCAGCAGCTTACAAAATGAGCAGTTCTTC
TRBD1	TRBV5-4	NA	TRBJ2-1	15	CASTSGQDPYNEQFF	TGTGCCAGCACCTCGGGACAGGACCCCTACAATGAGCAGTTCTTC
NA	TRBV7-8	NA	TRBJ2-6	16	CASTLSDLFGANVLTF	TGTGCCAGCACCCTCTCAGACTTGTTTGGGGCCAACGTCCTGACTTTC
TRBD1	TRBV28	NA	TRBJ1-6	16	CATTSLRGQGLSPLHF	TGTGCCACCACCAGTTTAAGGGGACAGGGCTTGTCACCCCTCCACTTT
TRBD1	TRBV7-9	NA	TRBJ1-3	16	CASSRGQGHSGNTIYF	TGTGCCAGCAGCCGCGGACAGGGCCACTCTGGAAACACCATATATTTT
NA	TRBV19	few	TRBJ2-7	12	CASSIDTYEQYF	TGTGCCAGTAGTATTGACACCTACGAGCAGTACTTC
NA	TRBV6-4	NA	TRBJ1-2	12	CASSSGVVGYTF	TGTGCCAGCAGCAGCGGGGTTGTTGGCTACACCTTC
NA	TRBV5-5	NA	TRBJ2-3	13	CASSPIAGDTQYF	TGTGCCAGCAGCCCGATTGCGGGAGATACGCAGTATTTT
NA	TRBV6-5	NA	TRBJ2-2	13	CASTEHNTGELFF	TGTGCCAGCACAGAACATAACACCGGGGAGCTGTTTTTT
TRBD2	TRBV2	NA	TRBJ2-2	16	CASRTSGGLNTGELFF	TGTGCCAGCAGGACTAGCGGGGGCCTGAACACCGGGGAGCTGTTTTTT
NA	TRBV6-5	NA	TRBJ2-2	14	CASMGQLNTGELFF	TGTGCCAGCATGGGCCAGTTGAACACCGGGGAGCTGTTTTTT
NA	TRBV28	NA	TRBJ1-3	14	CASSLTLSGNTIYF	TGTGCCAGCAGTTTGACACTCTCTGGAAACACCATATATTTT
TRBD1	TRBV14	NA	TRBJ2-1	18	CASSPSSTQGKTYNEQFF	TGTGCCAGCAGCCCAAGTTCGACACAGGGGAAGACCTACAATGAGCAGTTCTTC
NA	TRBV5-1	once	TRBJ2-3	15	CASSPSGSSTDTQYF	TGCGCCAGCTCCCCCAGCGGATCTAGCACAGATACGCAGTATTTT
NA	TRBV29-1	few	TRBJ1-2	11	CSVWSGDGYTF	TGCAGCGTTTGGTCAGGGGATGGCTACACCTTC
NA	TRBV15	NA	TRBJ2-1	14	CATSRNMGENEQFF	TGTGCCACCAGCAGGAACATGGGAGAGAATGAGCAGTTCTTC
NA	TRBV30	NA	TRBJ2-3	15	CAWSVLGGSADTQYF	TGTGCCTGGAGTGTACTCGGGGGATCCGCAGATACGCAGTATTTT
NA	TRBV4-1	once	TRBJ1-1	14	CASSQVRGNTEAFF	TGCGCCAGCAGCCAAGTTCGAGGGAACACTGAAGCTTTCTTT
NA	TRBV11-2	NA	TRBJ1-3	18	CASSSLARPQSRWDTIYF	TGTGCCAGCAGCTCTCTAGCCCGACCTCAGAGCCGTTGGGATACCATATATTTT